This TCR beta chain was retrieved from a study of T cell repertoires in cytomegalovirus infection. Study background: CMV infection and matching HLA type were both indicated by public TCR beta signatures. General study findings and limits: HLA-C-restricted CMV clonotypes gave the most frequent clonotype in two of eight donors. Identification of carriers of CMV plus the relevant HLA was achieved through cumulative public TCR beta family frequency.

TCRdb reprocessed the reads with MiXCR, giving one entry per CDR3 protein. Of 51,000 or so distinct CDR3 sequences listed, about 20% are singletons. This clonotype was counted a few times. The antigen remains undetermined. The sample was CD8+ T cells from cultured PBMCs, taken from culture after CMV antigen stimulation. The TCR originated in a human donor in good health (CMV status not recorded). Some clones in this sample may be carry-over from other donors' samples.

In DNA form, the CDR3 reads TGTGCCAGCAGCTTACCAGGGGACATCGAAATCCACGGGTATGGCTACACCTTC. Its protein product is CASSLPGDIEIHGYGYTF. The chain joins TRBV7-2 to TRBJ1-2; D is perhaps TRBD1 (6 bases). Trimming cost V 2 bases and J 5 bases, with 24 bases left between them. The CDR3 sequence is 18 residues long. The germline CDR1 and CDR2 sequences are SGHTA and FQGNSA.